The 30 T cell receptor beta chains listed next were all sequenced from one sample in a study of human T cells and chemical hapten exposure. TCRdb ran MiXCR on the RACE reads and lists one entry per CDR3 protein. This table holds about 120,000 distinct CDR3 sequences, approximately 11% found once. The time point was: patch test 3, about 24 weeks after DPC sensitization. Indicated treatment: therapeutic diphenylcyclopropenone sensitization with weekly scalp DPC. Sample: whole blood, taken in connection with sensitization to the hapten diphenylcyclopropenone (DPC). These receptors were obtained from a woman aged 45-65 years with alopecia areata. Some clones in this sample may be carry-over from other donors' samples.

The gene calls are TRBV5-4 and TRBJ2-2; D gene unclear. Germline V gene sequence: CDR1 SGHNT, CDR2 YYREEE (reference sequence). This CDR3 has 13 residues. Trimming removed 0 bases from V and 6 bases from J, with 6 bases in between. The CDR3 is CASSLADAGELFF. The CDR3 DNA sequence: TGTGCCAGCAGCTTGGCAGACGCCGGGGAGCTGTTTTTT.

In this sample, this clonotype turned up a few times. This sequence joins TRBV9 and TRBJ2-4, with D possibly being TRBD2 (6 bases). The CDR3 runs 14 residues. In germline, CDR1 is SGDLS, CDR2 YYNGEE. The germline V and J ends were trimmed by 0 bases and 8 bases, with 12 bases remaining between them. The CDR3 DNA reads as TGTGCCAGCAGCGTAGAGGGCCGGAGGGACATTCAGTACTTC. Amino acids: CASSVEGRRDIQYF.

This clonotype was counted many times. The rearrangement uses TRBV28 and TRBJ2-3, with 8 positions matching TRBD2. Germline CDR1 and CDR2: MDHEN and SYDVKM. The CDR3 loop spans 14 amino acids. Trimming removed 6 bases from V and 3 bases from J; junction bases left unmatched: 5. CDR3 residues: CASRGTRVTDTQYF. The CDR3 DNA follows: TGTGCCAGCAGGGGGACTAGAGTTACAGATACGCAGTATTTT.

This clonotype was recorded a few times. The V and J genes are TRBV10-2 and TRBJ2-2; TRBD2 agrees at 10 bases. The length of the CDR3 is 15 residues. CDR1 and CDR2 from the germline V gene are WSHSY and SAAADI. Germline trimming cut 6 bases from V and 4 bases from J; bases unmatched to any gene: 5. CDR3 in amino acids: CASRVAGGLTGELFF. The CDR3 DNA sequence: TGCGCCAGCAGGGTAGCGGGAGGCCTCACCGGGGAGCTGTTTTTT.

This clonotype was observed a handful of times. This chain joins TRBV12-3 or TRBV12-4 and TRBJ2-5; TRBD2 matches at 13 bases. The junction had 9 bases not matched to a gene; V was cut back by 3 bases and J by 5 bases. This CDR3 spans 17 amino acids. The DNA for the CDR3 is TGTGCCAGCAGTTTGCGGACTAGCGGGGGCCGGGTGGAGACCCAGTACTTC. Amino acids: CASSLRTSGGRVETQYF.

This clonotype was detected ten times or more. The chain joins TRBV29-1 to TRBJ1-1, with 9 bases lining up with TRBD1. From germline, CDR1 is SQVTM and CDR2 ANQGSEA. The J segment lost 0 bases and the V segment lost 4 bases, leaving 3 bases of the junction unmatched. This CDR3 region has 14 residues. CDR3 region: CSVGGQGLNTEAFF. The CDR3 region has the DNA TGCAGCGTTGGTGGACAGGGGCTGAACACTGAAGCTTTCTTT.

This clonotype was picked up a small number of times. The chain recombines TRBV9 with TRBJ2-5; D is ambiguous. The CDR3 consists of 15 residues. Per germline, CDR1 SGDLS and CDR2 YYNGEE. Trimming took 4 bases from V and 1 from J, leaving 14 bases between them. In DNA form, the CDR3 reads TGTGCCAGCAGCCCAGAGCAACGGTTCCAAGAGACCCAGTACTTC. This gives the protein CASSPEQRFQETQYF. Full variable domain (remainder filled in from reference TRBV9 and TRBJ2-5): DSGVTQTPKHLITATGQRVTLRCSPRSGDLSVYWYQQSLDQGLQFLIQYYNGEERAKGNILERFSAQQFPDLHSELNLSSLELGDSALYFCASSPEQRFQETQYFGPGTRLLVL.

The chain carries TRBV29-1 and TRBJ2-6; D remains ambiguous. The CDR3 has 13 residues. Germline CDR1 is SQVTM and CDR2 is ANQGSEA. V was trimmed by 3 bases and J by 2 bases, leaving 5 bases between them. CDR3 amino acids: CSVEGPGANVLTF. The CDR3 bases are TGCAGCGTTGAGGGTCCTGGGGCCAACGTCCTGACTTTC.

The gene calls are TRBV21-1 and TRBJ1-4; the table's D call, TRBD1, has no DNA check behind it. TRBV21-1 is a listed pseudogene. This CDR3 is built from 15 residues. The DNA for the CDR3 is TGTGCCAGCAGCAAAGGGACAGCAACTAATGAAAAACTGTTTTTT. Its translation: CASSKGTATNEKLFF.

This clonotype was detected a few times. The chain carries TRBV24-1 and TRBJ1-2; D is uncertain. The length of the CDR3 is 10 residues. Trimming left V 6 bases short and J 6 bases short, with 4 bases between. Germline lookup yields CDR1 KGHDR and CDR2 SFDVKD. CDR3 protein: CATSQHGYTF. The CDR3, as DNA: TGTGCCACCAGTCAACATGGCTACACCTTC.

This sequence joins TRBV10-1 and TRBJ1-2; 7 nucleotides align to TRBD1. This CDR3 is built from 13 residues. V shed 5 bases and J 6 bases; nucleotides not matched to a gene: 6. Germline CDR1 reads WNHNN; CDR2 reads SYGVQD (reference sequence). CDR3 region: CASSRTGRDGYTF. DNA of the CDR3: TGCGCCAGCAGTCGGACAGGTCGAGATGGCTACACCTTC.

This clonotype was observed many times. The rearrangement links TRBV5-6 to TRBJ2-1; D is unclear. The CDR3 loop spans 14 amino acids. Per the germline V gene, CDR1 is SGHDT and CDR2 is YYEEEE. The V end lost 4 bases, the J end lost 7 bases, and 15 bases lay between the germline ends. The CDR3 loop is CASSLPVELNEQFF. In nucleotides, the CDR3 is TGTGCCAGCAGCCTGCCGGTGGAGTTAAATGAGCAGTTCTTC.

This clonotype was detected only a few times. The chain employs TRBV12-3 or TRBV12-4 and TRBJ2-1, with D possibly being TRBD2 (6 bases). The CDR3 consists of 15 residues. Trimming left V 5 bases short and J 8 bases short, with 19 bases between. CDR3 nucleotides: TGTGCCAGCAGTGAACCGGGACTTAGTGATGATGAGCAGTTCTTC. It specifies CASSEPGLSDDEQFF.

This clonotype was picked up many times. This CDR3 reads CATSDPGLLSSGANVLTF. Written as DNA, the CDR3 is TGTGCCACCAGTGATCCTGGTCTACTGAGCTCTGGGGCCAACGTCCTGACTTTC. This chain links TRBV24-1 with TRBJ2-6, with no clear D. This CDR3 spans 18 amino acids. The germline gives CDR1 KGHDR, CDR2 SFDVKD. Trimming stripped 3 bases from V and 0 bases from J, with 14 bases between.

Details on this clonotype: This may be a read error: a much more frequent sequence differs by one nucleotide. The rearrangement joins TRBV11-3 to TRBJ2-1; 14 nucleotides align to TRBD2. V shed 5 bases and J 9 bases; nucleotides not matched to a gene: 15. The CDR3 extends over 18 amino acids. CDR1 is SGHNT and CDR2 is YENEEA in the germline V gene. CDR3 loop: CASSLIGTSGRRLTEQFF. The CDR3 region has the DNA TGTGCCAGCAGCCTCATTGGGACTAGCGGGAGAAGGTTGACTGAGCAGTTCTTC.

As for this clonotype: The junction differs from germline at one of its ends, possibly a read error. J is TRBJ2-4 and V is TRBV10-3; unclear D gene. The CDR3 runs to 19 residues. CDR1 and CDR2 (germline): ENHRY, SYGVKD. The CDR3 sequence: CAISESSNDLLTTKNIEYF. The CDR3 DNA reads TGTGCCATCAGTGAGTCGAGTAACGACCTCCTCACGACCAAAAACATTGAGTACTTC.

This clonotype was detected a few times. The chain combines TRBV10-3 with TRBJ2-1, with 7 bases lining up with TRBD1. Germline CDR1 reads ENHRY; CDR2 reads SYGVKD. J was trimmed by 8 bases and V by 10 bases; bases with no gene match: 11. The CDR3 runs to 13 residues. CDR3 coding DNA: TGTGCCAGCACCGGGACAGATGAGGATGAGCAGTTCTTC. It codes for CASTGTDEDEQFF.

The genes are TRBV7-2 and TRBJ1-2; 7 nucleotides line up with TRBD1. With 6 bases clipped from V and 6 bases from J, the junction kept 7 bases outside the gene matches. The CDR3 contains 13 residues. Germline loops: CDR1 SGHTA, CDR2 FQGNSA. The CDR3 region has the DNA TGTGCCAGCAGTTTACAGGGGAAGGATGGCTACACCTTC. This codes for CASSLQGKDGYTF. The whole variable domain, remainder taken from reference TRBV7-2 and TRBJ1-2, is GAGVSQSPSNKVTEKGKDVELRCDPISGHTALYWYRQSLGQGLEFLIYFQGNSAPDKSGLPSDRFSAERTGGSVSTLTIQRTQQEDSAVYLCASSLQGKDGYTFGSGTRLTVV.

The CDR3 sequence: CARNRDQGHTDTQYF. CDR3 bases: TGTGCCAGAAACAGGGACCAGGGACACACAGATACGCAGTATTTT. J is TRBJ2-3 and V is TRBV2; possibly TRBD1 for D (6 bases). V shed 9 bases and J shed 2 bases, with 18 bases lying between them. Germline V gene lookup returns CDR1 SNHLY and CDR2 FYNNEI. The CDR3 consists of 15 residues.

With regard to this clonotype: A much more abundant neighbour one base away suggests this may be a read error. This rearrangement joins TRBV2 to TRBJ1-1; possibly TRBD1 for D (5 bases). Germline loops: CDR1 SNHLY, CDR2 FYNNEI. The CDR3 contains 15 residues. V was trimmed by 5 bases and J by 3 bases, leaving 16 bases between them. CDR3 region: CASSILGGGDTEAFF. CDR3 DNA sequence: TGTGCCAGCAGTATTCTGGGCGGGGGGGACACTGAAGCTTTCTTT.

The V gene is TRBV5-1, the J gene TRBJ1-1; 8 bases fit TRBD1. The CDR3 is made up of 14 amino acids. Germline CDR1 reads SGHRS; CDR2 reads YFSETQ. With V trimmed by 4 bases and J by 6 bases, 8 bases remained unmatched. CDR3 region: CASSSRGLDAEAFF. The CDR3 region has the DNA TGCGCCAGCAGCAGCAGGGGGCTAGACGCTGAAGCTTTCTTT.

This chain connects TRBV10-3 to TRBJ2-3, with D tentatively TRBD1 (5 bases). CDR1 and CDR2 from the germline V gene are ENHRY and SYGVKD. The CDR3 loop spans 14 amino acids. Trimming pared 6 bases from V and 4 bases from J, leaving 14 bases between. The CDR3 DNA reads as TGTGCCATCAGGCAGGGCCCCCAACCAGATACGCAGTATTTT. It codes for CAIRQGPQPDTQYF.

This clonotype was seen at least ten times. The genes are TRBV20-1 and TRBJ2-7, with 11 bases fitting TRBD2. V lost 3 bases, J lost 3 bases, and 10 bases stayed unmatched. This CDR3 contains 16 residues. Per the germline V gene, CDR1 is DFQATT and CDR2 is SNEGSKA (reference sequence). The CDR3 nucleotides read TGCAGTGCTAGTTGGACTAGCGGGCTCCGCCGCTACGAGCAGTACTTC. This sequence encodes CSASWTSGLRRYEQYF.

This clonotype has at least ten counts. The chain is built from TRBV20-1 and TRBJ2-1; 13 bases fit TRBD2. This CDR3 spans 16 amino acids. Losses at the gene ends were 6 bases for V and 7 bases for J; bases not matched to a gene: 12. Germline CDR1 DFQATT, CDR2 SNEGSKA (reference sequence). In DNA form, the CDR3 reads TGCAGTGCCACCCCTAGACTAGCGGGAGGAATAAATGAGCAGTTCTTC. Translating gives CSATPRLAGGINEQFF.

This clonotype was seen only a few times. The chain is built from TRBV18 and TRBJ2-3, with D perhaps matching TRBD2 (6 bases). Germline loops: CDR1 KGHSH, CDR2 LQKENI. This CDR3 spans 13 amino acids. Trimming left V 5 bases short and J 6 bases short, with 12 bases between. CDR3: CASSDAGSDTQYF. For the CDR3, the DNA is TGTGCCAGCTCAGACGCGGGGAGTGATACGCAGTATTTT.

This chain joins TRBV5-1 and TRBJ2-1, with D possibly matching TRBD1 (6 bases). The CDR3 covers 12 residues. Germline V CDR1 and CDR2: SGHRS, YFSETQ. Deletions cut 4 bases from V and 12 bases from J, with 14 bases between. In DNA, the CDR3 is TGCGCCAGCAGCCGGGACCAGGGGTCGCAGTTCTTC. This encodes CASSRDQGSQFF.

This clonotype was counted at least ten times. The rearrangement uses TRBV6-5 and TRBJ2-5; unclear D gene. In germline, CDR1 is MNHEY, CDR2 SVGAGI. CDR3 length: 10 residues. Trimming took 8 bases from V and 4 from J, leaving 5 bases between them. This CDR3 is CASRGETQYF. CDR3 DNA sequence: TGTGCCAGCCGAGGAGAGACCCAGTACTTC.

This clonotype was detected only a few times. The rearrangement links TRBV20-1 to TRBJ2-5; 10 bases are a match to TRBD2. CDR1 is DFQATT, CDR2 SNEGSKA, per germline (reference sequence). V shed 6 bases and J 1 base; nucleotides not matched to a gene: 11. The CDR3 contains 16 residues. Here the CDR3 DNA reads TGCAGTGCCCATCGCCCGACTAGCGGGCTCCAAGAGACCCAGTACTTC. It translates to CSAHRPTSGLQETQYF.

The chain is built from TRBV3-1 and TRBJ1-2; TRBD1 is a possible D gene (6 bases). The CDR3 is 13 residues long. CDR1 and CDR2 from the germline V gene are LGHDT and YNNKEL (reference sequence). V lost 1 base and J 8 bases, leaving 11 bases between the germline ends. The CDR3 loop is CASSQGGAKGYTF. The CDR3 DNA reads TGTGCCAGCAGCCAAGGGGGGGCCAAAGGCTACACCTTC.

The chain uses TRBV3-1 and TRBJ2-1; D not resolved. This CDR3 comprises 12 residues. Looked up from germline, CDR1 is LGHDT and CDR2 is YNNKEL (reference sequence). With 1 base removed from V and 6 bases from J, the gap between germline ends came to 4 bases. The CDR3 loop reads CASSQGANEQFF. CDR3 nucleotides: TGTGCCAGCAGCCAAGGAGCCAATGAGCAGTTCTTC.